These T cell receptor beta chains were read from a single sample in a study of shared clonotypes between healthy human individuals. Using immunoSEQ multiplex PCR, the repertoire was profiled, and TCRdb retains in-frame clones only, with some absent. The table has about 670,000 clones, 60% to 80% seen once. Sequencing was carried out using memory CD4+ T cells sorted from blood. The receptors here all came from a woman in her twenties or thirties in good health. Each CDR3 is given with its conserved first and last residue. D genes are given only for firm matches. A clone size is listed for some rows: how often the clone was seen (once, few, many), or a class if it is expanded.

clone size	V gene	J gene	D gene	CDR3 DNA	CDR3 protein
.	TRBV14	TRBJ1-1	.	TGTGCCAGCAGCCGACAGGTATATACTGAAGCTTTCTTT	CASSRQVYTEAFF
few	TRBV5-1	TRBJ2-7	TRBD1	TGCGCCAGCAGCAAGGGACAGGGGACTCTCTACGAGCAGTACTTC	CASSKGQGTLYEQYF
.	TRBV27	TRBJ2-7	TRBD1	TGTGCCAGCAGTTTAAGCTCCCCGGGACAGTCATACGAGCAGTACTTC	CASSLSSPGQSYEQYF
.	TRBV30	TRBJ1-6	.	TGTGCCTGGGGGGAGGGGTTACTATCTTCACCCCTCCACTTT	CAWGEGLLSSPLHF
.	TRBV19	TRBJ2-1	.	TGTGCCAGTCGACAGGATTTCCACAATGAGCAGTTCTTC	CASRQDFHNEQFF
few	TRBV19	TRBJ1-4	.	TGTGCCAGTACCGGGGGTCGGACTAATGAAAAACTGTTTTTT	CASTGGRTNEKLFF
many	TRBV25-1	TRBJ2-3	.	TGTGCCAGCAGAGACCAACAGGGCTCTACGCAGTATTTT	CASRDQQGSTQYF
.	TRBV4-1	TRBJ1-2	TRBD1	TGCGCCAGCAGCCATACAGACAGGGAAAACTATGGCTACACCTTC	CASSHTDRENYGYTF
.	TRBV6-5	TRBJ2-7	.	TGTGCCAGCAGGCCTAGCCAAGCCTACGAGCAGTACTTC	CASRPSQAYEQYF
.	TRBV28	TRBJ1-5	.	TGTGCCAGCAGGACACCGCAGGGCTCTAGCAATCAGCCCCAGCATTTT	CASRTPQGSSNQPQHF
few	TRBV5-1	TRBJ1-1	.	TGCGCCAGCAGCGGAGGACGGACCATGAACACTGAAGCTTTCTTT	CASSGGRTMNTEAFF
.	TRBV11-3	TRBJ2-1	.	TGTGCCAGCGGACCCCGATTTCCCTGGGGCAATGAGCAGTTCTTC	CASGPRFPWGNEQFF
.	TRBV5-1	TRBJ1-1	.	TGCGCCAGCAGCTTGGAGCTACAGACCAAAGCTTTCTTT	CASSLELQTKAFF
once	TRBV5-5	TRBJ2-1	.	TGTGCCAGCAGCTCGACTCTCCTGGGGTCCTACAATGAGCAGTTCTTC	CASSSTLLGSYNEQFF
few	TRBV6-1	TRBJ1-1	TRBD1	TGTGCCAGCAGTGCGGCAGGGGGCAACACTGAAGCTTTCTTT	CASSAAGGNTEAFF
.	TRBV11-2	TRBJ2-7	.	TGTGCCAGCAGCTTAGTCGGGGCGAGTAAGAGCTCCTACGAGCAGTACTTC	CASSLVGASKSSYEQYF
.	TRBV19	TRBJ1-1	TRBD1	TGTGCCAGTAAAAGGCCGAAAATATACAGGGGTCGTCAGGGCACTGAAGCTTTCTTT	CASKRPKIYRGRQGTEAFF
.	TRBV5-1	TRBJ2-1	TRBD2	TGCGCCAGCAGCTCAGCGGGAGGTTACAATGAGCAGTTCTTC	CASSSAGGYNEQFF
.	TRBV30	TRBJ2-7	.	TGTGCCTGGAGTGGCCTGGGTGGGAACGAGCAGTACTTC	CAWSGLGGNEQYF
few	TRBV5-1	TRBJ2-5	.	TGCGCCAGCGGTCCGCGCGGGCTCGGAGAGACCCAGTACTTC	CASGPRGLGETQYF
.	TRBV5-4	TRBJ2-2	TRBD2	TGTGCCAGCAGCTTGGGACTAGCGGAGTACACCGGGGAGCTGTTTTTT	CASSLGLAEYTGELFF
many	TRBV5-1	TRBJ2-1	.	TGCGCCAGCAGCTTGGACATACTCTCCTACAATGAGCAGTTCTTC	CASSLDILSYNEQFF
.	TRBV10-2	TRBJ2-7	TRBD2	TGCGCCAGCAGTATCAGCGGGAGAAACCTCGCCGAGCAGTACTTC	CASSISGRNLAEQYF
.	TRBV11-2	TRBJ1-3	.	TGTGCCAGCAGCTTCGAAGGGGGGCCCATATATTTT	CASSFEGGPIYF
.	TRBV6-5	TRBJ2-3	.	TGTGCCACCCAATTACTAGATACGCAGTATTTT	CATQLLDTQYF
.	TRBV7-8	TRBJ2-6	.	TGTGCCAGCAGCTTACGAACCGCTGGGGCCAACGTCCTGACTTTC	CASSLRTAGANVLTF
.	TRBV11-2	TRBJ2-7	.	TGTGCCAGCAGCTACACGGCGAGCTCCTACGAGCAGTACTTC	CASSYTASSYEQYF
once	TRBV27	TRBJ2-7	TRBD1	TGTGCCAGCAGTTTTTCGGGACAGGGCTACGAGCAGTACTTC	CASSFSGQGYEQYF
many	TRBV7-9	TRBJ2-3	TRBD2	TGTGCCAGCAGCTCGGGACTAGCGGGAGGGTGGGCCGCAGATACGCAGTATTTT	CASSSGLAGGWAADTQYF
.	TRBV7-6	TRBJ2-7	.	TGTGCCAGCAGCTTAGTTACCGGGACAAACTCCTACGAGCAGTACTTC	CASSLVTGTNSYEQYF
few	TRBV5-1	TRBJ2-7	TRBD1	TGCGCCAGCAGCTTGGGGACGGACAGGACTGGCGAGCAGTACTTC	CASSLGTDRTGEQYF
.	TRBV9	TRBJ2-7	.	TGTGCCAGCAGCGTAGGACTCGGCGGGGACTACGAGCAGTACTTC	CASSVGLGGDYEQYF
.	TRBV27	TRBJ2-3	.	TGTGCCAGCAGTAAGACTAGGCAAGATACGCAGTATTTT	CASSKTRQDTQYF
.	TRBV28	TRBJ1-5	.	TGTGCCAGCCTGAGTGCCCGACCTACTAGCAATCAGCCCCAGCATTTT	CASLSARPTSNQPQHF
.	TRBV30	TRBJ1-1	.	TGTGCCTGGAGTGTACAGTTCGACACTGAAGCTTTCTTT	CAWSVQFDTEAFF
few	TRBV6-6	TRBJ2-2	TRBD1	TGTGCCAGCAGAGTAGCCAGGGGGTTAACCGGGGAGCTGTTTTTT	CASRVARGLTGELFF
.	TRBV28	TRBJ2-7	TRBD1	TGTGCCAGCAGGTCCCCGGGACAGCTTATCGGGCAGTACTTC	CASRSPGQLIGQYF
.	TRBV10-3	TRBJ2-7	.	TGTGCCATCAGTGAGTCCCCATTCTGGGGGTGCGGAGCTCATCTAAAAGTTTGCGAGCAGTACTTC	CAISESPFWGCGAHLKVCEQYF